This is a list of T cell receptor beta chains from one sample in a study of beta chain features in type 1 diabetes. Generated by immunoSEQ multiplex PCR, the TCRdb table keeps only in-frame clones and is missing some. The sample lists about 660,000 clones, about an eighth occurring once. Source material: naive CD4+ T cells from blood. These TCRs come from a man in his late teens or twenties with type 1 diabetes. Each CDR3 is given without its conserved first and last residue. Each record gives: CDR3 length, V gene, J gene, clone size, D gene, CDR3 protein. A D gene is named only where the DNA matches it firmly. Where a row states a size, it is once, few, many or the class of an expanded clone; other rows omit it.

11,TRBV5-1,TRBJ1-1,NA,TRBD1,ASSLGQGAQAF
13,TRBV5-8,TRBJ1-2,NA,NA,ASSLGSVGNYGYT
11,TRBV27,TRBJ2-7,NA,NA,ASNRERGYEQY
13,TRBV5-1,TRBJ2-3,few,NA,ASSLGDWATDTQY
14,TRBV6-6,TRBJ2-7,few,TRBD1,ASSSPPDRGLYEQY
13,TRBV2,TRBJ1-2,few,NA,ASSEQTGNNYGYT
14,TRBV9,TRBJ1-5,few,TRBD1,ASSRGSDRGNQPQH
14,TRBV30,TRBJ1-2,few,NA,AWSHGALKLGYGYT
11,TRBV5-1,TRBJ1-1,NA,TRBD1,ASSLDRGTEAF
10,TRBV5-6,TRBJ1-2,few,TRBD1,ASSYDRAGYT
11,TRBV25-1,TRBJ2-5,few,TRBD1,ATGTGQTETQY
15,TRBV9,TRBJ2-7,NA,NA,ASSPLQGPRNYYEQY
10,TRBV7-2,TRBJ2-5,NA,NA,ASSIDGGTQY
13,TRBV9,TRBJ1-1,NA,NA,ASSAGGTSNTEAF
9,TRBV13,TRBJ2-1,few,NA,ASSLFYEQF
11,TRBV25-1,TRBJ1-5,NA,NA,ASTGGSGQPQH
12,TRBV28,TRBJ2-7,few,NA,ASSLPGVSYEQY
11,TRBV30,TRBJ1-2,few,NA,AWSSGGFGGYT
11,TRBV23-1,TRBJ2-1,NA,NA,ASSQGVGNEQF
11,TRBV29-1,TRBJ1-4,few,TRBD1,SVERDSNEKLF
12,TRBV6-5,TRBJ2-1,few,NA,ASSPTGPYNEQF
12,TRBV5-1,TRBJ2-3,NA,NA,ASSLVTGTDTQY
12,TRBV2,TRBJ2-4,NA,TRBD1,ASSGEDRVYIQY
12,TRBV28,TRBJ1-6,NA,NA,ASDTDTARSPLH
9,TRBV2,TRBJ1-5,few,NA,ASSSDQPQH
13,TRBV28,TRBJ1-4,NA,NA,ASSSFGATNEKLF
12,TRBV7-9,TRBJ1-4,NA,NA,ASSIGTRGEKLF
16,TRBV18,TRBJ2-5,NA,NA,ASSPSKAAGTYQETQY
10,TRBV7-2,TRBJ2-3,NA,NA,ASSLRTDTQY
15,TRBV23-1,TRBJ1-5,NA,TRBD1,ASSYRQGPNSNQPQH
12,TRBV9,TRBJ1-1,NA,NA,ASNVRGEDTEAF
11,TRBV5-1,TRBJ1-2,NA,NA,ASSLREAYGYT
11,TRBV14,TRBJ2-1,NA,NA,ASSSLYPNEQF
14,TRBV6-6,TRBJ2-1,few,NA,ASSTQAAGTSNEQF
16,TRBV7-3,TRBJ2-1,NA,NA,ASSKPSGQGGPYNEQF
12,TRBV30,TRBJ2-2,NA,NA,AWSGQESYGELF
9,TRBV10-3,TRBJ2-7,NA,NA,AISGSYEQY
11,TRBV6-5,TRBJ1-5,few,NA,ASSYGRDQPQH
11,TRBV7-6,TRBJ2-2,few,NA,ASSYTETGELF
8,TRBV5-1,TRBJ1-2,NA,NA,ASSFRGYT
11,TRBV19,TRBJ1-5,few,NA,AGSRGINQPQH
10,TRBV9,TRBJ1-2,NA,NA,ASSATGYGYT
10,TRBV30,TRBJ1-4,NA,NA,AWGRWREKLF
12,TRBV29-1,TRBJ1-5,NA,NA,SVAWGTSNQPQH
11,TRBV10-3,TRBJ2-7,NA,TRBD2,AIRAGGAYEQY
11,TRBV2,TRBJ2-2,NA,NA,ASSGTFFGELF
12,TRBV7-9,TRBJ2-3,few,TRBD2,ASTLAGGGDTQY
10,TRBV18,TRBJ1-6,NA,NA,ASSPTEGPLH
12,TRBV5-4,TRBJ2-1,few,NA,ASSLGGEHNEQF
13,TRBV5-1,TRBJ2-1,few,TRBD2,ASSSSGAGHNEQF
11,TRBV30,TRBJ1-1,NA,TRBD1,AWVQGSNTEAF
13,TRBV11-2,TRBJ2-7,NA,TRBD2,ASSLATGLPYEQY
13,TRBV5-1,TRBJ2-1,few,TRBD2,ASSWGLASDNEQF
14,TRBV7-3,TRBJ2-2,few,TRBD2,ASSFSGGANTGELF